This T cell receptor beta chain was obtained from a study of molecular identifiers for immune sequencing clone quantification. The wider study: Sequencing covered four of five parts into which replicate RNA from about 20,000 or 100,000 naive CD8 cells was split.

When naive CD8 T cells were sorted, they were gated as CD8+CD4-CCR7+CD45RA+. The V gene's germline CDR1 is SQVTM and CDR2 ANQGSEA. Trimming took 7 bases from V and 5 from J, leaving 15 bases between them. The CDR3 spans 13 residues. On this clonotype itself: A much larger clonotype is one base distant, so this may be a read error.

Bulk TCR library preparation followed previously described methods with listed TCR primers. One entry per CDR3 protein, called by TCRdb with MiXCR from the PCR reads. This sample yields roughly 100,000 distinct CDR3 sequences, of which around 37% are seen a single time; around a tenth belongs to the top ten. The chain carries TRBV29-1 and TRBJ2-1; D may be TRBD2 (5 bases). Input material: naive CD8+ T cells from blood, with Jurkat cell RNA spiked in. Specified subset: FACS-sorted CD8+CD4-CCR7+CD45RA+ naive T cells. The sequence was collected from a human donor in good health. Some libraries in this study had Jurkat cell RNA spiked in. CDR3 nucleotide sequence: TGCAGCGAAATGAGGGTCCGACACAATGAGCAGTTCTTC. Its translation: CSEMRVRHNEQFF.